The T cell receptor beta chain described here comes from a study of blood T cells in healthy people across ages. Points from the study as a whole: The study regarded diversity estimates from one million T cells as underestimates. Higher diversity, along with more naive CD4+ cells, distinguished long-lived donors from aged donors.

A second PCR, run for roughly 7 to 12 cycles, used a sample-barcoded 5' primer plus a J-beta primer mix. With 12 random nucleotides, a template-switch adaptor tagged each individual cDNA molecule. Samples each returned at least 3 million CDR3-containing paired-end reads. Via MiXCR, TCRdb re-called the 5' RACE reads, giving one row per CDR3 protein. The repertoire has roughly 1.5 million distinct CDR3 sequences, approximately 42% of them found once; the top ten carry approximately 4.1%. V was pared by 3 bases and J by 0 bases, with 11 bases between. Germline CDR1 and CDR2: LGHNA and YSLEER. CDR3 length equals 15 residues. This clonotype was seen more than once but under ten times. The target antigen is unknown.

What was sequenced was blood. The clonotype originates from a woman aged 18-30 years in good health. This chain uses TRBV4-3 with TRBJ1-2; no firm D call. CDR3 nucleotides: TGCGCCAGCAGCCAGGATACACTGACTAACTATGGCTACACCTTC. It is translated as CASSQDTLTNYGYTF.